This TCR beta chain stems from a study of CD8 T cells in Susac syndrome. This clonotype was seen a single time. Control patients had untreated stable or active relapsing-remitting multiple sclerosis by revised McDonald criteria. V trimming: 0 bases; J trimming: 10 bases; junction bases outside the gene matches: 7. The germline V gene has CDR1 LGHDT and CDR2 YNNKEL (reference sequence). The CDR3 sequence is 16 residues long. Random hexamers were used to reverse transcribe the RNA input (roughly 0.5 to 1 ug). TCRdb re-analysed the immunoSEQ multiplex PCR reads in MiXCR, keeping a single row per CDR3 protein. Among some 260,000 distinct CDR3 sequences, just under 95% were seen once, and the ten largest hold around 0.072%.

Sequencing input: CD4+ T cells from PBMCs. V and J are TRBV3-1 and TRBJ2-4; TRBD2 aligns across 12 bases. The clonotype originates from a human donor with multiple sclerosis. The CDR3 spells CASSQDLSSGGGIQYF. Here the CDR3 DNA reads TGTGCCAGCAGCCAAGATCTTTCTAGCGGGGGGGGGATTCAGTACTTC.